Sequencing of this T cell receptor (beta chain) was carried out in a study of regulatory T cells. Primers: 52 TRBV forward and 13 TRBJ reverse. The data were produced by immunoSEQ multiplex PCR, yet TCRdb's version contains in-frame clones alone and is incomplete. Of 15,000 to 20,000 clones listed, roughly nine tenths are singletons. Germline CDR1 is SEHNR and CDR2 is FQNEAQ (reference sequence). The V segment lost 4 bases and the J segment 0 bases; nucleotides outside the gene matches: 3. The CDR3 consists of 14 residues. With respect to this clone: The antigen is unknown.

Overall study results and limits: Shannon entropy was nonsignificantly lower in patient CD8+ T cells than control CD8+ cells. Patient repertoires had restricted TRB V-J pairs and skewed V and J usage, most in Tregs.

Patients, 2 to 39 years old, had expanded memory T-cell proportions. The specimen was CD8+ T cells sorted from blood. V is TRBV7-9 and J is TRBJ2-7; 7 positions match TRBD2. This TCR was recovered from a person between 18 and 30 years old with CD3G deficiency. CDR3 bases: TGTGCCAGCAGCTACGGGGGGAGCTCCTACGAGCAGTACTTC. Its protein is CASSYGGSSYEQYF. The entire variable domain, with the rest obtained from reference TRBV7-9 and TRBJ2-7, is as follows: DTGVSQNPRHKITKRGQNVTFRCDPISEHNRLYWYRQTLGQGPEFLTYFQNEAQLEKSRLLSDRFSAERPKGSFSTLEIQRTEQGDSAMYLCASSYGGSSYEQYFGPGTRLTVT.